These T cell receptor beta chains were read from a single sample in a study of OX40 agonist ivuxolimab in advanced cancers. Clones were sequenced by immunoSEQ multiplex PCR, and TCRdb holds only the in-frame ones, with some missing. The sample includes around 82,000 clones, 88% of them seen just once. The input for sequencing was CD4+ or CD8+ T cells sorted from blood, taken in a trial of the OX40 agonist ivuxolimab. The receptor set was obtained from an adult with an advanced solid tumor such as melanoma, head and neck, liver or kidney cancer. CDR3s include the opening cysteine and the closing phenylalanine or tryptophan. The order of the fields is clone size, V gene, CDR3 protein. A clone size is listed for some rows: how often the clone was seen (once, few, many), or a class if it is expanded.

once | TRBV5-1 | CASTLGVNTGELFF
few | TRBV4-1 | CASSPTGTRGGDTQYF
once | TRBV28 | CASSRRTGFEQPQHF
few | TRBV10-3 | CAISDRGLVAFF
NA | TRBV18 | CASSPSSGSGGTDTQYF
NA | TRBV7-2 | CASSLWTGLIYEQYF
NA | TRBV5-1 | CASSLGIQVSSDEQFF
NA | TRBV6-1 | CASSEGAAAGYTF
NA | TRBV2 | CASSGLLYNEQFF
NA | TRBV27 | CASSHPPWETQYF
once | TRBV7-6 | CASSPEWTSNEKLFF
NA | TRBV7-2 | CASSARQGRNEKLFF
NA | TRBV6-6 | CASSTPQRGGRNEQFF
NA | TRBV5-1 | CASTPLSGGDTEAFF
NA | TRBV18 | CASSPWGAEAFF
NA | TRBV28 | CASCHGTGIYGYTF
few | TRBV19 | CASSQDGTLLGSPLHF
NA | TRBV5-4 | CASSSGGVQNNEKLFF
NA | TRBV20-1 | CSARYLYGYTF
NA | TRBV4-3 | CASSQEFGTGGDSPLHF
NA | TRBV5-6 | CASSYPGRGYTEAFF
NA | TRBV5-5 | CASSLQSYEQYF
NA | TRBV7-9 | CASSLDTGAPYEQYF
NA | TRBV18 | CASSPRGQSNQPQHF
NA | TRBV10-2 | CASSSSGNTGELFF
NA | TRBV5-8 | CASSKRPAEAFF
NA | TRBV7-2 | CASSLFGDSTNYGYTF
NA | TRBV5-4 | CASSSGTGPYEQYF
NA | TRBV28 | CASRPQGSDGYTF
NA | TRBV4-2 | CASSQREGTEEQYF
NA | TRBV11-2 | CASSWDSYYEQYF
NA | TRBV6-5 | CASSYTGSSNQPQHF
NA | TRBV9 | CASSGSIWRADEAFF
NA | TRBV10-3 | CAISEGVGASLGYTF
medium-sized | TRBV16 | CASSQSARYGYTF
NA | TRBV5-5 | CASSYGQGWSQPQHF
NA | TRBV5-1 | CASSGQDRGLEGYTF
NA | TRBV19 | CATFPPGQVTYEQYF
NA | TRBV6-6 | CASRDSGTGGDTQYF
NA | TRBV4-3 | CASSQGGDSQKLFF
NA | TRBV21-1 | CASSVRKGNPLLADYTDTQYF
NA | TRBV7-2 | CASRGGPSDTQYF
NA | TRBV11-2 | CASSQTDNYGYTF
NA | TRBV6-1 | CASTPGGTGQETQYF
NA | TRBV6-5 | CASREGGSHNEQFF
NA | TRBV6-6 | CASSYSWDGAYEQYF
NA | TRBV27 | CASSSYRSGEQYF
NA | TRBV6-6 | CASSPHQETQYF
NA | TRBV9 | CASSVAPAFRTVTEAFF
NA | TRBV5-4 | CASSSGTGAFYEQYF
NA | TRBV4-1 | CASRRQGVGGDTQYF
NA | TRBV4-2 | CASSSGTPDEKLLFF
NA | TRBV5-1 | CASSFGPQPTYEQYF
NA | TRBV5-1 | CASSGGSSYNEQFF
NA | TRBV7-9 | CASSSGQGVDTEAFF
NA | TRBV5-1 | CASSPDRGRRSGELFF
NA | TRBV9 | CASSVDNGGNTEAFF
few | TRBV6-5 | CASSYGGAGNTIYF
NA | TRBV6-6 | CASSYSSVRDGYTF